The next 29 T cell receptor beta chains were all read from a single sample in a study of shared clonotypes between healthy human individuals. The table came from immunoSEQ multiplex PCR; TCRdb's copy has only in-frame clones and leaves some out. The repertoire holds a few hundred thousand clones, roughly four fifths seen once, with 12% in the top ten. Sequencing was carried out using PBMCs. These TCRs come from a middle-aged woman in good health. Some clones in this sample may be carry-over from other donors' samples.

The table lists this clone with a few counts. The V and J genes are TRBV29-1 and TRBJ1-1; D possibly corresponds to TRBD1 (6 bases). With 8 bases removed from V and 5 bases from J, the gap between germline ends came to 15 bases. The germline CDR1 and CDR2 sequences are SQVTM and ANQGSEA. This CDR3 spans 12 amino acids. The CDR3 DNA sequence: TGCAGCCTGGAGGGGGAAGGGACTGAAGCTTTCTTT. This gives the protein CSLEGEGTEAFF.

The chain uses TRBV28 and TRBJ2-5, with 11 bases that match TRBD2. The length of the CDR3 is 14 residues. V gave up 5 bases and J gave up 3 bases; unmatched junction bases: 2. Per the germline V gene, CDR1 is MDHEN and CDR2 is SYDVKM. The CDR3 loop reads CASSPTSGEETQYF. CDR3 nucleotides: TGTGCCAGCAGTCCGACTAGCGGGGAAGAGACCCAGTACTTC.

The CDR3 region is CASVLGAGGTQYF. In nucleotides, the CDR3 is TGTGCCAGCGTCCTAGGGGCCGGGGGAACCCAGTACTTC. The chain is built from TRBV9 and TRBJ2-5, with D perhaps TRBD2 (6 bases). The CDR3 sequence is 13 residues long. V was shortened by 7 bases and J by 8 bases, with 18 bases between the two germline ends. The germline V gene has CDR1 SGDLS and CDR2 YYNGEE. Supplemented by reference TRBV9 and TRBJ2-5, the full variable domain reads DSGVTQTPKHLITATGQRVTLRCSPRSGDLSVYWYQQSLDQGLQFLIQYYNGEERAKGNILERFSAQQFPDLHSELNLSSLELGDSALYFCASVLGAGGTQYFGPGTRLLVL.

Concerning this clone: Only one base separates this from a far larger clonotype, so it likely reflects a read error. The gene calls are TRBV29-1 and TRBJ2-7; D might be TRBD2 (6 bases). The CDR3 runs 13 residues. Per the germline V gene, CDR1 is SQVTM and CDR2 is ANQGSEA. CDR3 amino acids: CGVIRDSSYEQYF. CDR3 in DNA: TGCGGCGTCATCCGGGACTCCTCCTACGAGCAGTACTTC.

Note on this clone: One junction end does not reproduce the germline sequence, and a read error may be involved. The chain joins TRBV11-3 to TRBJ2-1; TRBD1 aligns across 8 bases. The CDR3 runs 15 residues. Germline values: CDR1 SGHNT, CDR2 YENEEA. Here the CDR3 DNA reads TGTGCCAGCAGCTTAGAGGCAGGGGGCTACGATGAGCAGTTCTTC. Protein: CASSLEAGGYDEQFF.

The genes are TRBV28 and TRBJ2-7, with D uncertain. From germline, CDR1 is MDHEN and CDR2 SYDVKM. The CDR3 sequence is 14 residues long. Trimming pared 5 bases from V and 0 bases from J, leaving 11 bases between. CDR3 DNA: TGTGCCAGCAGTCCACCCGTTGGCTCCTACGAGCAGTACTTC. Translated, it gives CASSPPVGSYEQYF.

This clone was counted a single time. This likely stems from a read error, as it lies one base from a far larger clone. The chain uses TRBV18 and TRBJ2-2; 8 bases align to TRBD1. The CDR3 covers 16 residues. Germline-derived CDR1 and CDR2 are KGHSH and LQKENI. CDR3 protein: CANSPQGARDTGELFF. As DNA, the CDR3 is TGTGCCAACTCACCGCAGGGGGCTCGGGACACCGGGGAGCTGTTTTTT. Looking up the rest from reference TRBV18 and TRBJ2-2 gives the full variable domain: NAGVMQNPRHLVRRRGQEARLRCSPMKGHSHVYWYRQLPEEGLKFMVYLQKENIIDESGMPKERFSAEFPKEGPSILRIQQVVRGDSAAYFCANSPQGARDTGELFFGEGSRLTVL.

J is TRBJ2-3 and V is TRBV6-5, with D hard to call. Trimming pared 2 bases from V and 1 base from J, leaving 7 bases between. CDR3 length equals 14 residues. Germline loops: CDR1 MNHEY, CDR2 SVGAGI. The CDR3 DNA reads as TGTGCCAGCAGTTACGGGCTGGGCACAGATACGCAGTATTTT. Amino acid sequence: CASSYGLGTDTQYF.

This clone was observed once. This chain links TRBV30 with TRBJ1-4; D might be TRBD1 (6 bases). CDR1 is GTSNPN, CDR2 SVGIG, per germline (reference sequence). The CDR3 spans 21 residues. Trimming cost V 4 bases and J 5 bases, with 35 bases left between them. DNA for the CDR3: TGTGCCTGGAAGGGAGCGACAGGTGACAACGTAGGTAAAGGAGCGAATGAAAAACTGTTTTTT. Residues: CAWKGATGDNVGKGANEKLFF.

The CDR3 reads CASTGGNTDTQYF. In DNA form, the CDR3 reads TGTGCCAGCACGGGCGGGAACACAGATACGCAGTATTTT. V is TRBV28 and J is TRBJ2-3; the D gene is possibly TRBD2 (6 bases). This CDR3 comprises 13 residues. Trimming left V 7 bases short and J 2 bases short, with 10 bases between. The germline V gene encodes CDR1 MDHEN and CDR2 SYDVKM. The full variable domain, in which reference TRBV28 and TRBJ2-3 provide the parts outside the CDR3, is DVKVTQSSRYLVKRTGEKVFLECVQDMDHENMFWYRQDPGLGLRLIYFSYDVKMKEKGDIPEGYSVSREKKERFSLILESASTNQTSMYLCASTGGNTDTQYFGPGTRLTVL.

The CDR3 DNA follows: TGTGCCAGCTCACCCCCGACGTTCGAGACCCAGTACTTC. Its translation is CASSPPTFETQYF. The rearrangement uses TRBV18 and TRBJ2-5; D is unclear. The CDR3 is 13 amino acids. The germline V gene encodes CDR1 KGHSH and CDR2 LQKENI. Trimming removed 3 bases at V and 5 bases at J, with 10 bases between.

In this sample, this clone turned up once. The chain uses TRBV7-2 and TRBJ2-1; no clear D gene. Germline CDR1 reads SGHTA; CDR2 reads FQGNSA. This CDR3 has 14 residues. The ends were cut back, 2 bases at V and 8 bases at J, with 13 bases in the middle. The CDR3 loop is CASSLRQVGYEQFF. CDR3 sequence (DNA): TGTGCCAGCAGCTTAAGGCAGGTAGGGTATGAGCAGTTCTTC. The full variable domain, in which reference TRBV7-2 and TRBJ2-1 provide the parts outside the CDR3, is GAGVSQSPSNKVTEKGKDVELRCDPISGHTALYWYRQSLGQGLEFLIYFQGNSAPDKSGLPSDRFSAERTGGSVSTLTIQRTQQEDSAVYLCASSLRQVGYEQFFGPGTRLTVL.

In its sample, this clone was seen once. The J gene is TRBJ1-4, the V gene TRBV30; tentative D call: TRBD1 (6 bases). Trimming removed 4 bases at V and 3 bases at J, with 15 bases between. This CDR3 contains 15 residues. CDR1 is GTSNPN and CDR2 is SVGIG in the germline V gene (reference sequence). The CDR3 reads CAWNPTGLPNEKLFF. The CDR3 nucleotides are TGTGCCTGGAATCCTACAGGGTTACCTAATGAAAAACTGTTTTTT.

The genes are TRBV10-3 and TRBJ2-7, with D tentatively TRBD1 or TRBD2 (6 bases each). Trimming took off 2 bases at V and 6 bases at J, with 17 bases between the two ends. This CDR3 is 15 amino acids long. In germline, CDR1 is ENHRY, CDR2 SYGVKD. CDR3: CAISERGPVLGEQYF. The CDR3 DNA is TGTGCCATCAGTGAGCGGGGGCCGGTGCTCGGCGAGCAGTACTTC.

This clone was counted only a few times. The rearrangement joins TRBV7-2 to TRBJ2-2; D is undetermined. Per the germline V gene, CDR1 is SGHTA and CDR2 is FQGNSA. Trimming took 5 bases from V and 4 from J, leaving 20 bases between them. The CDR3 length is 17 residues. In DNA form, the CDR3 reads TGTGCCAGCAGCCCCGAAGGAAGGAGACGAGGCACCGGGGAGCTGTTTTTT. It codes for CASSPEGRRRGTGELFF.

The chain is built from TRBV21-1 and TRBJ1-1. TRBV21-1 is assigned pseudogene status. This CDR3 spans 15 amino acids. CDR3 DNA: TGTGCCAGCAGCAAAGGTGGCCAGGAGGGGACTGAAGCTTTCTTT. It encodes CASSKGGQEGTEAFF.

About this clone itself: This may come from a read error, since a much larger clone is one base off. Other DNA variants within this sample encode the same CDR3. The chain combines TRBV5-1 with TRBJ1-1; no clear D gene. The germline gives CDR1 SGHRS, CDR2 YFSETQ. The CDR3 totals 14 residues. V dropped 0 bases and J dropped 0 bases, with 6 bases sitting between them. The CDR3 is CASSLDGMNTEAFF. Written as DNA, the CDR3 is TGCGCCAGCAGCTTGGACGGAATGAACACTGAAGCTTTCTTT.

About this clone itself: A far larger clone is only one base removed, so a read error is likely. The V call is TRBV30, the J call TRBJ2-1; D tentatively fits TRBD1 or TRBD2 (5 bases each). This CDR3 comprises 14 residues. Germline V CDR1 and CDR2: GTSNPN, SVGIG (reference sequence). The CDR3 sequence: CAWLPSGTYNEQLF. The DNA of the CDR3 is TGTGCCTGGCTACCTTCGGGGACCTACAATGAGCAGCTCTTC. The full variable domain, completed using reference TRBV30 and TRBJ2-1, is SQTIHQWPATLVQPVGSPLSLECTVEGTSNPNLYWYRQAAGRGLQLLFYSVGIGQISSEVPQNLSASRPQDRQFILSSKKLLLSDSGFYLCAWLPSGTYNEQLFGPGTRLTVL.

The V gene is TRBV27, the J gene TRBJ2-7; 8 positions match TRBD2. Germline loops: CDR1 MNHEY, CDR2 SMNVEV (reference sequence). The CDR3 runs 16 residues. The junction had 4 bases not matched to a gene; V was cut back by 0 bases and J by 0 bases. The CDR3, as DNA: TGTGCCAGCAGTTTATCGGAGCGGGAGCGCTCCTACGAGCAGTACTTC. Residues: CASSLSERERSYEQYF.

The chain carries TRBV29-1 and TRBJ2-7; D unclear. CDR3 length: 14 amino acids. Germline V CDR1 and CDR2: SQVTM, ANQGSEA. V lost 7 bases and J 0 bases, leaving 16 bases between the germline ends. The CDR3 nucleotides are TGCAGCGCCGCTACCAGAGGCTTCTCCTACGAGCAGTACTTC. Protein: CSAATRGFSYEQYF.

This clone was recorded only once. CDR3 residues: CATGGVGPNMNTEAFF. The CDR3 DNA reads as TGTGCCACCGGCGGGGTAGGACCAAACATGAACACTGAAGCTTTCTTT. The V and J genes are TRBV7-6 and TRBJ1-1; D is ambiguous. The CDR3 consists of 16 residues. Trimming took 10 bases from V and 0 from J, leaving 21 bases between them. Germline CDR1 is SGHVS and CDR2 is FNYEAQ.

CDR3 nucleotide sequence: TGTGCCATCAGTGTACGGACAGGAGTGAACACTGAAGCTTTCTTT. Its protein product is CAISVRTGVNTEAFF. The chain couples TRBV10-3 to TRBJ1-1; 7 bases are shared with TRBD1. This CDR3 spans 15 amino acids. The germline CDR1 and CDR2 sequences are ENHRY and SYGVKD. V was clipped by 4 bases and J by 0 bases; unmatched bases: 5.

The gene calls are TRBV9 and TRBJ2-4; the match to TRBD2 covers 10 bases. With V trimmed by 3 bases and J by 5 bases, 5 bases remained unmatched. This CDR3 has 15 residues. Per germline, CDR1 SGDLS and CDR2 YYNGEE. For the CDR3, the DNA is TGTGCCAGCAGCGCCCGAGCGGGAGGGGAAAACATTCAGTACTTC. Protein product: CASSARAGGENIQYF.

The chain combines TRBV10-2 with TRBJ2-5; D uncertain. Trimming took off 6 bases at V and 1 base at J, with 9 bases between the two ends. This CDR3 has 13 amino acids. Germline values: CDR1 WSHSY, CDR2 SAAADI. This chain's CDR3 is CASRKGFQETQYF. The DNA for the CDR3 is TGCGCCAGCAGGAAAGGATTCCAAGAGACCCAGTACTTC.

The V gene is TRBV9, the J gene TRBJ2-5; D may be TRBD2 (6 bases). The V end was cut by 8 bases, the J end by 5 bases, with 16 bases between. Per the germline V gene, CDR1 is SGDLS and CDR2 is YYNGEE. The CDR3 has 13 residues. This chain's CDR3 is CASARGNVETQYF. The CDR3 DNA sequence: TGTGCCAGTGCCCGGGGGAATGTGGAGACCCAGTACTTC. The entire variable domain, with the rest obtained from reference TRBV9 and TRBJ2-5, is as follows: DSGVTQTPKHLITATGQRVTLRCSPRSGDLSVYWYQQSLDQGLQFLIQYYNGEERAKGNILERFSAQQFPDLHSELNLSSLELGDSALYFCASARGNVETQYFGPGTRLLVL.

To note about this clone: This could be a read error, since a much larger clone is one nucleotide away. The CDR3 loop reads CAGSLAGGSGNTIYF. The CDR3 nucleotides are TGTGCCGGCAGCTTGGCAGGGGGCTCTGGAAACACCATATATTTT. This chain uses TRBV5-4 with TRBJ1-3, with 7 positions matching TRBD1. Germline assignment: CDR1 SGHNT and CDR2 YYREEE (reference sequence). This CDR3 spans 15 amino acids. The full variable domain, in which reference TRBV5-4 and TRBJ1-3 provide the parts outside the CDR3, is ETGVTQSPTHLIKTRGQQVTLRCSSQSGHNTVSWYQQALGQGPQFIFQYYREEENGRGNFPPRFSGLQFPNYSSELNVNALELDDSALYLCAGSLAGGSGNTIYFGEGSWLTVV.

This chain connects TRBV28 to TRBJ1-5; TRBD1 agrees at 10 bases. The CDR3 covers 14 residues. Germline V lookup: CDR1 MDHEN, CDR2 SYDVKM. J gave up 6 bases and V 5 bases, and 4 bases lay outside the gene matches. Here the CDR3 DNA reads TGTGCCAGCAGTCGGACAGGGGGAATTCAGCCCCAGCATTTT. Protein sequence: CASSRTGGIQPQHF.

This clone was observed at least ten times. The sample carries other DNA sequences with the same CDR3. The chain carries TRBV30 and TRBJ2-5; no clear D. V lost 1 base and J 1 base, leaving 7 bases between the germline ends. This CDR3 comprises 13 residues. CDR1 is GTSNPN, CDR2 SVGIG, per germline (reference sequence). CDR3: CAWSGASQETQYF. The CDR3 nucleotides are TGTGCCTGGAGTGGAGCTAGCCAAGAGACCCAGTACTTC.

This sequence joins TRBV7-2 and TRBJ2-3; either TRBD1 or TRBD2 may supply D (5 bases each). The CDR3 runs 13 residues. In germline, CDR1 is SGHTA, CDR2 FQGNSA. V was clipped by 4 bases and J by 6 bases, with 11 bases between them. The DNA of the CDR3 is TGTGCCAGCAGCTGGGACCGGACGGATACGCAGTATTTT. It yields the protein CASSWDRTDTQYF. The full variable domain, completed using reference TRBV7-2 and TRBJ2-3, is GAGVSQSPSNKVTEKGKDVELRCDPISGHTALYWYRQSLGQGLEFLIYFQGNSAPDKSGLPSDRFSAERTGGSVSTLTIQRTQQEDSAVYLCASSWDRTDTQYFGPGTRLTVL.